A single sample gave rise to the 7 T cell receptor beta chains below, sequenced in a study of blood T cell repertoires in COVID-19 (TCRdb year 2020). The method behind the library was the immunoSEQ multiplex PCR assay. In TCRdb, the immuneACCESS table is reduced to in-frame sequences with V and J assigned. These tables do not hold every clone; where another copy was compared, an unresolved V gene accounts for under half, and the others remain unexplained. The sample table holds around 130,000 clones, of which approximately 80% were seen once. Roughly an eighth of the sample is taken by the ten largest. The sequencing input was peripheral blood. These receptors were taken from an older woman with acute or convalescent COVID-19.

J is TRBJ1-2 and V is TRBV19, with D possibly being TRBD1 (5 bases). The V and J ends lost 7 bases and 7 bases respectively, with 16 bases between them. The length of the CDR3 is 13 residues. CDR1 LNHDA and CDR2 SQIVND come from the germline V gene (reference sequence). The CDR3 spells CASKKGNVAGYTF. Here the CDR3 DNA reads TGTGCCAGTAAGAAGGGGAACGTTGCTGGCTACACCTTC. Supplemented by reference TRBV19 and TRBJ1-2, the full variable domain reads DGGITQSPKYLFRKEGQNVTLSCEQNLNHDAMYWYRQDPGQGLRLIYYSQIVNDFQKGDIAEGYSVSREKKESFPLTVTSAQKNPTAFYLCASKKGNVAGYTFGSGTRLTVV.

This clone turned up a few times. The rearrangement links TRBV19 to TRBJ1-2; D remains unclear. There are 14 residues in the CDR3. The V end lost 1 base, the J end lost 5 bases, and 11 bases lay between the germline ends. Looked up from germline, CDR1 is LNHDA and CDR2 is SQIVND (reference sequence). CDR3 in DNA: TGTGCCAGTAGTATAGGCGGGAAAGCGTATGGCTACACCTTC. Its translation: CASSIGGKAYGYTF. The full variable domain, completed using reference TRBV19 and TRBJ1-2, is DGGITQSPKYLFRKEGQNVTLSCEQNLNHDAMYWYRQDPGQGLRLIYYSQIVNDFQKGDIAEGYSVSREKKESFPLTVTSAQKNPTAFYLCASSIGGKAYGYTFGSGTRLTVV.

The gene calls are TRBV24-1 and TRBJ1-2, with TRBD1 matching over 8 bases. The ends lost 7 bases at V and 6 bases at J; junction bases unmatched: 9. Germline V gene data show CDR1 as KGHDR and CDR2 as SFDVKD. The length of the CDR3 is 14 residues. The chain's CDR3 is CATSPDGTGNGYTF. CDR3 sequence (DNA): TGTGCCACCAGCCCGGACGGGACAGGAAATGGCTACACCTTC.

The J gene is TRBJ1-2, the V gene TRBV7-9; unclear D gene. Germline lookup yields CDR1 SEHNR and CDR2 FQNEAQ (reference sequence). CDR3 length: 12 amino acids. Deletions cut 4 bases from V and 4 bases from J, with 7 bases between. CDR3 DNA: TGTGCCAGCAGCTCAGATCTCTATGGCTACACCTTC. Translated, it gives CASSSDLYGYTF.

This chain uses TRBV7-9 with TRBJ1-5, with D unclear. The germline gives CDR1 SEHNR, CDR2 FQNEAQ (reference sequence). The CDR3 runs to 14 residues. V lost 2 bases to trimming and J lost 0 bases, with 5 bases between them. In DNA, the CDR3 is TGTGCCAGCAGCTTAATCGGTAGCAATCAGCCCCAGCATTTT. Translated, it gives CASSLIGSNQPQHF.

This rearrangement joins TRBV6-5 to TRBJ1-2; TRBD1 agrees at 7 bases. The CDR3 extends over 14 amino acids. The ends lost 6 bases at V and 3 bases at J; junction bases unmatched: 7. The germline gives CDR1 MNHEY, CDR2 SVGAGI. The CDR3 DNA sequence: TGTGCCAGCAGCTGGTCCAGGGGGGACTATGGCTACACCTTC. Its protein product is CASSWSRGDYGYTF.

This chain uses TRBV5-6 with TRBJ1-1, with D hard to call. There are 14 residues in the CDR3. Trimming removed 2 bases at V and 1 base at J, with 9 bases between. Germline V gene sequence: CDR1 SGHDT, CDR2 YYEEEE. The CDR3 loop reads CASSLAGGNTEAFF. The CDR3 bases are TGTGCCAGCAGCTTAGCGGGTGGGAACACTGAAGCTTTCTTT.